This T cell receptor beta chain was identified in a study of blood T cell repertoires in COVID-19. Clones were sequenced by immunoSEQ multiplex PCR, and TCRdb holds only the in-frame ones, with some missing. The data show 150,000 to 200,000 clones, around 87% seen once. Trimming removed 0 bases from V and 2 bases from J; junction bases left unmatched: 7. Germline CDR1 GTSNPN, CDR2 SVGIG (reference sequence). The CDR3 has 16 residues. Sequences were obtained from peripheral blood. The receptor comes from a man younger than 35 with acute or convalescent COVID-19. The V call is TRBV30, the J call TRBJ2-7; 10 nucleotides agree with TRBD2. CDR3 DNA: TGTGCCTGGAGTGTACCCCTAGCGGGGGCACCCTACGAGCAGTACTTC. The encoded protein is CAWSVPLAGAPYEQYF. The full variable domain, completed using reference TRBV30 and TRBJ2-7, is SQTIHQWPATLVQPVGSPLSLECTVEGTSNPNLYWYRQAAGRGLQLLFYSVGIGQISSEVPQNLSASRPQDRQFILSSKKLLLSDSGFYLCAWSVPLAGAPYEQYFGPGTRLTVT.